The 8 T cell receptor beta chains listed next were all sequenced from one sample in a study of blood T cell repertoires in COVID-19. Using immunoSEQ multiplex PCR, the repertoire was profiled, and TCRdb retains in-frame clones only, with some absent. The sample contains 55,000 to 75,000 clones, around 86% of which appear only once. Input material: peripheral blood. These receptors came from a human donor with active COVID-19. The donor label of this sample is uncertain.

Points on this clone: Additional DNA sequences in this sample encode the identical CDR3. The CDR3 reads CASSLEPGSGNTIYF. CDR3 nucleotide sequence: TGCGCCAGCAGCCTGGAGCCAGGCTCTGGAAACACCATATATTTT. The rearrangement links TRBV5-1 to TRBJ1-3; unclear D gene. CDR1 SGHRS and CDR2 YFSETQ come from the germline V gene. V gave up 4 bases and J gave up 0 bases, with 11 bases separating them. The CDR3 runs 15 residues. The complete variable domain, with remaining parts taken from reference TRBV5-1 and TRBJ1-3, reads KAGVTQTPRYLIKTRGQQVTLSCSPISGHRSVSWYQQTPGQGLQFLFEYFSETQRNKGNFPGRFSGRQFSNSRSEMNVSTLELGDSALYLCASSLEPGSGNTIYFGEGSWLTVV.

The chain links TRBV7-9 to TRBJ2-5, with TRBD2 matching over 10 bases. The germline V gene encodes CDR1 SEHNR and CDR2 FQNEAQ (reference sequence). The ends lost 1 base at V and 5 bases at J; junction bases unmatched: 1. The CDR3 spans 14 residues. The CDR3 loop is CASSLVTSGETQYF. CDR3 nucleotides: TGTGCCAGCAGCTTAGTGACTAGCGGGGAGACCCAGTACTTC.

V gene TRBV6-6 combines with J gene TRBJ2-1; 10 bases fit TRBD2. Germline CDR1 is MNHNY and CDR2 is SVGAGI (reference sequence). V was clipped by 5 bases and J by 9 bases; unmatched bases: 16. The length of the CDR3 is 17 residues. CDR3: CASSRFILAGKGTEQFF. The CDR3, as DNA: TGTGCCAGCAGTCGGTTCATACTAGCGGGAAAAGGGACTGAGCAGTTCTTC.

The genes are TRBV28 and TRBJ1-6; D might be TRBD1 (5 bases). V was pared by 6 bases and J by 7 bases, with 22 bases between. The germline V gene has CDR1 MDHEN and CDR2 SYDVKM. The CDR3 is 17 residues long. This CDR3 is CASSPPPAGVQNSPLHF. CDR3 coding DNA: TGTGCCAGCAGCCCACCCCCGGCGGGGGTACAGAATTCACCCCTCCACTTT.

The chain recombines TRBV3-1 (or the pseudogene TRBV3-2) with TRBJ2-5, with 7 bases identical to TRBD2. The CDR3 covers 17 residues. Trimming cost V 3 bases and J 2 bases; bases outside gene matches: 12. Germline CDR1 is LGHDT and CDR2 is YNNKEL (reference sequence). The CDR3: CASSQPWASGGQETQYF. The CDR3 nucleotides read TGTGCCAGCAGCCAGCCCTGGGCTAGCGGAGGTCAAGAGACCCAGTACTTC.

The gene calls are TRBV7-2 and TRBJ2-1, with D perhaps TRBD2 (6 bases). Deletions cut 5 bases from V and 2 bases from J, with 13 bases between. The CDR3 length is 15 residues. Germline V lookup: CDR1 SGHTA, CDR2 FQGNSA. For the CDR3, the DNA is TGTGCCAGCAGCCAAACGGGGGAGACCTACAATGAGCAGTTCTTC. As protein: CASSQTGETYNEQFF.

This chain connects TRBV24-1 to TRBJ2-1; TRBD1 agrees at 7 bases. This CDR3 contains 15 residues. The germline CDR1 and CDR2 sequences are KGHDR and SFDVKD. V trimming: 3 bases; J trimming: 10 bases; junction bases outside the gene matches: 11. Here the CDR3 reads CATSDPQNDREEQFF. The CDR3 nucleotides read TGTGCCACCAGTGATCCACAAAATGACAGGGAAGAGCAGTTCTTC.

This chain links TRBV5-6 with TRBJ1-4; D may be TRBD1 (6 bases). Germline V CDR1 and CDR2: SGHDT, YYEEEE. The V gene lost 4 bases and the J gene lost 0 bases, with 10 bases spanning the gap. This CDR3 is 15 amino acids long. For the CDR3, the DNA is TGTGCCAGCAGCCCCAGGACAGCAACTAATGAAAAACTGTTTTTT. Translation gives CASSPRTATNEKLFF. Complete variable domain (other parts from reference TRBV5-6 and TRBJ1-4): DAGVTQSPTHLIKTRGQQVTLRCSPKSGHDTVSWYQQALGQGPQFIFQYYEEEERQRGNFPDRFSGHQFPNYSSELNVNALLLGDSALYLCASSPRTATNEKLFFGSGTQLSVL.